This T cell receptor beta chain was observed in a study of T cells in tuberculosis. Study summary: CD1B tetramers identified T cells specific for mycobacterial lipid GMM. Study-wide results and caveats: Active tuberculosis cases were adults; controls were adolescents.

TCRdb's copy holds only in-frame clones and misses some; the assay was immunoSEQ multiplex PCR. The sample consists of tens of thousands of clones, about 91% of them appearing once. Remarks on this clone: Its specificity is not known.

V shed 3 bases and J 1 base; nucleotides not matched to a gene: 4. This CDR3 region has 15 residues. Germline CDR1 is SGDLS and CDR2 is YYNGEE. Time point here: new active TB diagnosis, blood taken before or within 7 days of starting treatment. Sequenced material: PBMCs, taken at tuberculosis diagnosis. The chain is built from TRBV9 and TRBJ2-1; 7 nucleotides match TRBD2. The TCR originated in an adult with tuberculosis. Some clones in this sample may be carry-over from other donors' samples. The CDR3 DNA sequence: TGTGCCAGCAGCGCGGGGGGAGGTTCCTACAATGAGCAGTTCTTC. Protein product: CASSAGGGSYNEQFF.